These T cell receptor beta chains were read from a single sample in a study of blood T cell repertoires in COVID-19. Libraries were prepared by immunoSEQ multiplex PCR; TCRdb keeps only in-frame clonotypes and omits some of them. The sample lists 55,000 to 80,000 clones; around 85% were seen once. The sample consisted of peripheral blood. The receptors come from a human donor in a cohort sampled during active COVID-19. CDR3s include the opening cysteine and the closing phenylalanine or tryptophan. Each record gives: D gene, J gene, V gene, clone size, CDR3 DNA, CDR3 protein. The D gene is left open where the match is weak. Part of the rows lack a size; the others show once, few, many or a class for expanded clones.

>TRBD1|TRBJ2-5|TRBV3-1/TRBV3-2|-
TGTGCCAGCAGCCTGGGGACAGGGGGTCGAGAGACCCAGTACTTC
CASSLGTGGRETQYF
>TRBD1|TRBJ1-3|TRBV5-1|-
TGCGCCAGCAGCTTGCGGGGACAGGGTACTGGAAACACCATATATTTT
CASSLRGQGTGNTIYF
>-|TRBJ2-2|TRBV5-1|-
TGCGCCAGCAGCCCGTCACGGGACACCAACACCGGGGAGCTGTTTTTT
CASSPSRDTNTGELFF
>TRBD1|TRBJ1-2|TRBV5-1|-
TGCGCCAGCAGGGGGACAGGGGCGGATGGCTACACCTTC
CASRGTGADGYTF
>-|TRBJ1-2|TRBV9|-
TGTGCCAGCAGTTCCAGGGGAGTCTATGGCTACACCTTC
CASSSRGVYGYTF
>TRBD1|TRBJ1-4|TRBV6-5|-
TGTGCCAGCAGTTACTCGGAGACAGGGGTTTCCGAACTGTTTTTT
CASSYSETGVSELFF
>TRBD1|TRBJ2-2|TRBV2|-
TGTGCCAGCAGGGGGACAGGGAGTGACACCGGGGAGCTGTTTTTT
CASRGTGSDTGELFF
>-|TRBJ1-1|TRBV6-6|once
TGTGCCAGCAGAGCCCTTATGAACACTGAAGCTTTCTTT
CASRALMNTEAFF
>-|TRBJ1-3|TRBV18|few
TGTGCCAGCTCACCCGACAGCTCTGGAAACACCATATATTTT
CASSPDSSGNTIYF
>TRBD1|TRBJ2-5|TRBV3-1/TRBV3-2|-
TGTGCCAGCAGCCCGCCATCAGGGGGAAGCGAGACCCAGTACTTC
CASSPPSGGSETQYF
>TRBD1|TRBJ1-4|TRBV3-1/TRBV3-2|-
TGTGCCAGCAGGGGTGGGACAGGGACTTTAGAACTGTTTTTT
CASRGGTGTLELFF
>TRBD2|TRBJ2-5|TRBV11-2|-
TGTGCCAGCAGCGTCGCCGGGACTAGGCCTGCAGAGACCCAGTACTTC
CASSVAGTRPAETQYF
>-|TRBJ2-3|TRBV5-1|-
TGCGCCAGCAGCCCTAGCTCAGATACGCAGTATTTT
CASSPSSDTQYF
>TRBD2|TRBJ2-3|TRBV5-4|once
TGTGCCAGCAGCTTGTACTTGACTAGCGGGGGGGCAGCGCAGTATTTT
CASSLYLTSGGAAQYF
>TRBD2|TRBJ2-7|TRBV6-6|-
TGTGCCAGCACCACCGGGACTAACTACTACGAGCAGTACTTC
CASTTGTNYYEQYF
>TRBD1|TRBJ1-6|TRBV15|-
TGTGCCACCAGCAGAACCGGGACAGGGCAAGATTCACCCCTCCACTTT
CATSRTGTGQDSPLHF
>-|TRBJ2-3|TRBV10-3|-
TGTGCCATCAGTGAGGGACGACAGCCTAGCACAGATACGCAGTATTTT
CAISEGRQPSTDTQYF
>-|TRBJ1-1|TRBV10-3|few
TGTGCCACTACGCCCCGGGAGGGAGCTGAAGCTTTCTTT
CATTPREGAEAFF
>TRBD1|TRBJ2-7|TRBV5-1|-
TGCGCCAGCAGCCCTGGGGGGACAGGGGACTACGAGCAGTACTTC
CASSPGGTGDYEQYF
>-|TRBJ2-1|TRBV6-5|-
TGTGCCAGCAAGAGGAGTAGTGGCAATGAGCAGTTCTTC
CASKRSSGNEQFF
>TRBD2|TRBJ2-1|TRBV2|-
TGTGCCAGCAGTGATGGGGGGGCCTACAATGAGCAGTTCTTC
CASSDGGAYNEQFF
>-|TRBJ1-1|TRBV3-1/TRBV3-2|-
TGTGCCAGCAGTCCCAGACAGGTCACTGAAGCTTTCTTT
CASSPRQVTEAFF
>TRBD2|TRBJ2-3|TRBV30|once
TGTGCCTGTACCGGGACTAGCGGGGGTTCAGATACGCAGTATTTT
CACTGTSGGSDTQYF
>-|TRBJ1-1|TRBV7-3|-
TGTGCCAGCAGCTTAAGGGGGGAAACTGAAGCTTTCTTT
CASSLRGETEAFF
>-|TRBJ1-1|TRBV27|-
TGTGCCAGCAGTTTAGTTCCGAGAGGGAACACTGAAGCTTTCTTT
CASSLVPRGNTEAFF
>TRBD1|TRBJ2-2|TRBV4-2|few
TGTGCCAGCACCCTTATGGGACAGATGAACACCGGGGAGCTGTTTTTT
CASTLMGQMNTGELFF
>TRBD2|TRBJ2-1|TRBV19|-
TGTGCCAGTAGTATTATGGGACTAGCGGGGGGGCCTGGGAATGAGCAGTTCTTC
CASSIMGLAGGPGNEQFF
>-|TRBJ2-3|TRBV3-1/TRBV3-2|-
TGTGCCAGCAGTAACCCCCGGGCACTAGTTGCAGATACGCAGTATTTT
CASSNPRALVADTQYF
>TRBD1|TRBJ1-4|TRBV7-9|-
TGTGCCAGCAGCTTGGGACAGTTAGGAGAAAAACTGTTTTTT
CASSLGQLGEKLFF
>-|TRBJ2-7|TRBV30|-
TGTGCCTGGAGCGCGCGAGCGGACTACGAGCAGTACTTC
CAWSARADYEQYF
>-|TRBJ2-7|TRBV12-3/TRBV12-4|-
TGTGCCAGCAGTCCCGGGACACACTACGAGCAGTACTTC
CASSPGTHYEQYF
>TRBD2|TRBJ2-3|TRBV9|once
TGTGCCAGCAGCGCCGCAGCGAGGCTAGCGGGGGGAGGGGATACGCAGTATTTT
CASSAAARLAGGGDTQYF
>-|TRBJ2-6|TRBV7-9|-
TGTGCCAGCAGCTTAAAAGCGACCGAGGCCAACGTCCTGACTTTC
CASSLKATEANVLTF
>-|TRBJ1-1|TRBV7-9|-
TGTGCCAGCAGCTTAGCAGGGGAGGGCACTGAAGCTTTCTTT
CASSLAGEGTEAFF
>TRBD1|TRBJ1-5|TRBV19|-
TGTGCCAGTACTCGACAGGGAATTAGCAATCAGCCCCAGCATTTT
CASTRQGISNQPQHF
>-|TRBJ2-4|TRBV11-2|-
TGTGCCAGCACCCTAAGGGGGGGGCGCCGGTCCAAAAACATTCAGTACTTC
CASTLRGGRRSKNIQYF
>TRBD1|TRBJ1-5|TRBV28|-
TGTGCCAGCAGTTTACAAGGGGGCCGTTATAGCAATCAGCCCCAGCATTTT
CASSLQGGRYSNQPQHF
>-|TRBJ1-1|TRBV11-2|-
TGTGCCAGCAGCTTAGGAGACAGCTACACTGAAGCTTTCTTT
CASSLGDSYTEAFF
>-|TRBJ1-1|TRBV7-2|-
TGTGCCAGCAGCTTAGGATGGCTGGGCTCCGAAGCTTTCTTT
CASSLGWLGSEAFF
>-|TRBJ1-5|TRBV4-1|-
TGCGCCAGCAGCCCGGGGACAAATAGCAATCAGCCCCAGCATTTT
CASSPGTNSNQPQHF
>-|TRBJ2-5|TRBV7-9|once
TGTGCCAGCAGCTTCACTGCCGAGACCCAGTACTTC
CASSFTAETQYF
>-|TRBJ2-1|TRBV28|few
TGTGCCAGCAGTTTATTCGGGTTTCGCGGGGTAAGCTCCTACAATGAGCAGTTCTTC
CASSLFGFRGVSSYNEQFF
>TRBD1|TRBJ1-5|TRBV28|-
TGTGCCAGCAGGTCGGGACAGGGAGATCAGCCCCAGCATTTT
CASRSGQGDQPQHF
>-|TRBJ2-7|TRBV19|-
TGTGCCAGCTCGGACGGGACCTACGAGCAGTACTTC
CASSDGTYEQYF
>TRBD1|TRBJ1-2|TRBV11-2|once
TGTGCCAGCAGCTCATCGACAGGGGTGCAGGAACGCACCTTC
CASSSSTGVQERTF
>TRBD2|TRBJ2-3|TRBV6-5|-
TGTGCCAGCACCATTGTGGGAGGGTCTACAGATACGCAGTATTTT
CASTIVGGSTDTQYF
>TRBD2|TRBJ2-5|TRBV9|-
TGTGCCAGCAGCGTAGCTCTTGGCGGGGGTAAAGAGACCCAGTACTTC
CASSVALGGGKETQYF
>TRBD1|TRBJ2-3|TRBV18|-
TGTGCCAGCTCACCTCGGGACAGGCCTATCACAGATACGCAGTATTTT
CASSPRDRPITDTQYF
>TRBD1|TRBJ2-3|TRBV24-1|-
TGTGCCACCCAGGGGTTCAGGGACAGCAGCACAGATACGCAGTATTTT
CATQGFRDSSTDTQYF
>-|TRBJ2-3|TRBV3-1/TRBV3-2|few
TGTGCCAGCAGCCCCACGGGGGAGGGGGGGGCCAAGGATACGCAGTATTTT
CASSPTGEGGAKDTQYF
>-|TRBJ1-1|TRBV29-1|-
TGCAGCGCCTCGTACCATAACCCGGACACTGAAGCTTTCTTT
CSASYHNPDTEAFF